Given below is one T cell receptor beta chain in context. The sample belongs to a study of technical replicates of blood from a handful of donors. This table comes from immunoSEQ multiplex PCR, and its TCRdb copy is limited to in-frame clones, with some not included. The top ten hold about 3.2% of the sample, which has 56,000 or so clones, about 95% seen once. Sequenced: PBMCs. The source of this sequence is a human donor in good health. Some clones in this sample may be carry-over from other donors' samples.

Written as DNA, the CDR3 is TGTGCCACCAAACTAGCGGGAGAGACCCAGTACTTC. Translating it yields CATKLAGETQYF. The gene calls are TRBV30 and TRBJ2-5; TRBD2 matches at 9 bases. CDR1 and CDR2 (germline): GTSNPN, SVGIG (reference sequence). The CDR3 runs to 12 residues. V lost 8 bases, J lost 4 bases, and 5 bases stayed unmatched.